One sample yielded the 5 T cell receptor beta chains listed below, sequenced in a study of shared clonotypes between healthy human individuals. As defined, naive CD8 cells were CD45RO-negative and positively selected for CCR7, with terminally differentiated effector memory CD45RA+ cells excluded. Clones were read by immunoSEQ multiplex PCR, and TCRdb kept only the in-frame ones, dropping some. The table includes about 2 million clones, about 95% detected once. The sample comprised naive CD8+ T cells sorted from blood. All receptors come from a man younger than 30 in good health.

J is TRBJ1-1 and V is TRBV29-1; the D is unclear. The CDR3 sequence is 13 residues long. Between the trimmed V and J ends, which lost 3 bases and 0 bases, there was a span of 8 bases. Germline values: CDR1 SQVTM, CDR2 ANQGSEA. In DNA form, the CDR3 reads TGCAGCGTTGACTCGCAGCTGAACACTGAAGCTTTCTTT. Protein: CSVDSQLNTEAFF. The whole variable domain, remainder taken from reference TRBV29-1 and TRBJ1-1, is SAVISQKPSRDICQRGTSLTIQCQVDSQVTMMFWYRQQPGQSLTLIATANQGSEATYESGFVIDKFPISRPNLTFSTLTVSNMSPEDSSIYLCSVDSQLNTEAFFGQGTRLTVV.

The chain couples TRBV6-4 to TRBJ2-1; D not certain. With 4 bases removed from V and 5 bases from J, the gap between germline ends came to 9 bases. Germline V CDR1 and CDR2: MRHNA, SNTAGT. This CDR3 comprises 13 residues. CDR3 protein: CASSVAYNNEQFF. The CDR3 DNA is TGTGCCAGCAGTGTCGCCTACAACAATGAGCAGTTCTTC.

This CDR3 is CASSPTRPWTSEPYEQYF. The CDR3 coding sequence is TGTGCCAGCAGCCCAACTCGCCCCTGGACTAGCGAACCCTACGAGCAGTACTTC. This sequence joins TRBV11-3 and TRBJ2-7; 9 nucleotides agree with TRBD2. The germline V gene has CDR1 SGHNT and CDR2 YENEEA. The CDR3 extends over 18 amino acids. With 5 bases clipped from V and 2 bases from J, the junction kept 16 bases outside the gene matches.

The V call is TRBV7-9, the J call TRBJ2-5; the match to TRBD1 covers 10 bases. The CDR3 is made up of 17 amino acids. CDR1 and CDR2 (germline): SEHNR, FQNEAQ (reference sequence). J gave up 5 bases and V 5 bases, and 14 bases lay outside the gene matches. The CDR3 DNA follows: TGTGCCAGCAGCCCCCCCCGCGACAGGGGGCCGGGGGAGACCCAGTACTTC. This codes for CASSPPRDRGPGETQYF.

The chain recombines TRBV7-3 with TRBJ1-5, with D possibly TRBD1 on 5 matching bases. Deletions cut 5 bases from V and 0 bases from J, with 14 bases between. This CDR3 is built from 16 residues. Germline CDR1 SGHTA, CDR2 FQGTGA. CDR3 in DNA: TGTGCCAGCAGCCTCTCTAGACAGCATAGCAATCAGCCCCAGCATTTT. Its protein is CASSLSRQHSNQPQHF.